This T cell receptor (beta chain) was documented in a study of blood T cells in healthy people across ages. Study-level results: Naive T cell percentage showed a strong correlation with TCR beta diversity. Diversity figures derived from one million T cells were judged to underestimate the true value.

Comments on this clonotype: No antigen is known for it. The junction departs from germline at one end; a sequencing error may be responsible.

Every sample gave at least 5 micrograms of total RNA when it was extracted. Through a sample-barcoded 5' primer and a J-beta primer mix, a second PCR was run for roughly 7 to 11 cycles. Each TCR beta cDNA got a 12-nucleotide random molecular identifier. TCRdb analysed the 5' RACE reads with MiXCR anew, one entry per CDR3 protein. The sample records over a million distinct CDR3 sequences, 42% being singletons. This CDR3 has 16 residues. Looked up from germline, CDR1 is DFQATT and CDR2 is SNEGSKA (reference sequence). Sequencing was carried out using blood. This receptor was taken from a woman younger than 35 in good health. V usage is TRBV20-1 and J usage is TRBJ2-1; no clear D gene. The chain's CDR3 is CGARVGIGPSYNEQFF. CDR3 bases: TGCGGTGCTAGAGTAGGGATTGGGCCCTCCTACAATGAGCAGTTCTTC.